Following are 13 T cell receptor beta chains from one sample sequenced in a study of blood T cells in healthy people across ages. Next came a second PCR, run for roughly 6 to 11 cycles, which used a sample-barcoded 5' primer along with a J-beta primer mix. TCRdb recomputed calls from the 5' RACE reads with MiXCR, one row per CDR3 protein. The data contain approximately 1.5 million distinct CDR3 sequences, around 36% of them singletons. Specimen: blood. The receptors originated from a woman in her thirties in good health.

The V call is TRBV24-1, the J call TRBJ2-3; D is possibly TRBD1 or TRBD2 (6 bases each). Germline CDR1 is KGHDR and CDR2 is SFDVKD. V was pared by 7 bases and J by 6 bases, with 25 bases between. The CDR3 is 17 residues long. The CDR3 sequence is CATRPAPSRGLGDTQYF. The DNA of the CDR3 is TGTGCCACCAGGCCTGCACCCTCCAGGGGACTGGGGGATACGCAGTATTTT.

This chain uses TRBV5-5 with TRBJ2-3; 8 positions agree with TRBD2. The CDR3 contains 16 residues. Germline V gene lookup returns CDR1 SGHKS and CDR2 YYEKEE (reference sequence). Trimming removed 4 bases from V and 5 bases from J; junction bases left unmatched: 12. CDR3 DNA: TGTGCCAGCAGCGTAGGGGGTAGCGGGGCTGGAGATACGCAGTATTTT. This gives the protein CASSVGGSGAGDTQYF.

This chain uses TRBV3-1 with TRBJ1-2; 7 bases line up with TRBD1. J was trimmed by 2 bases and V by 4 bases; bases with no gene match: 7. Germline CDR1 is LGHDT and CDR2 is YNNKEL (reference sequence). This CDR3 has 15 amino acids. CDR3 region: CASSPGDSENYGYTF. The CDR3 nucleotides are TGTGCCAGCAGCCCCGGGGACAGTGAGAACTATGGCTACACCTTC.

The sample holds one count of this clonotype. This sequence joins TRBV28 and TRBJ1-1, with 9 bases that match TRBD1. V was clipped by 3 bases and J by 3 bases; unmatched bases: 11. The germline CDR1 and CDR2 sequences are MDHEN and SYDVKM. The CDR3 is 17 residues long. The CDR3 DNA sequence: TGTGCCAGCAGTTTGCCCGGGACAGGGAGGTTGGACACTGAAGCTTTCTTT. Its protein is CASSLPGTGRLDTEAFF. Supplemented by reference TRBV28 and TRBJ1-1, the full variable domain reads DVKVTQSSRYLVKRTGEKVFLECVQDMDHENMFWYRQDPGLGLRLIYFSYDVKMKEKGDIPEGYSVSREKKERFSLILESASTNQTSMYLCASSLPGTGRLDTEAFFGQGTRLTVV.

In this sample, this clonotype turned up a few times. The chain uses TRBV20-1 and TRBJ2-3; 7 positions agree with TRBD2. The ends lost 0 bases at V and 0 bases at J; junction bases unmatched: 3. The CDR3 consists of 15 residues. Germline V lookup: CDR1 DFQATT, CDR2 SNEGSKA (reference sequence). This CDR3 reads CSARDGGVSTDTQYF. CDR3 bases: TGCAGTGCTAGAGATGGGGGGGTTAGCACAGATACGCAGTATTTT.

This clonotype came up many times. V and J are TRBV5-6 and TRBJ2-7; TRBD1 matches at 8 bases. The trim removed 2 bases at V and 5 bases at J, leaving 12 bases unmatched. The CDR3 is 16 residues long. Germline V gene data show CDR1 as SGHDT and CDR2 as YYEEEE. The CDR3 loop is CASSFRAGQGVNEQYF. Here the CDR3 DNA reads TGTGCCAGCAGCTTCAGGGCCGGACAGGGCGTCAACGAGCAGTACTTC.

Many counts were recorded for this clonotype. V is TRBV27 and J is TRBJ2-1; D may be TRBD2 (6 bases). CDR1 MNHEY and CDR2 SMNVEV come from the germline V gene (reference sequence). V dropped 5 bases and J dropped 3 bases, with 14 bases sitting between them. This CDR3 contains 15 residues. Here the CDR3 DNA reads TGTGCCAGCAGTATGGAGGGAAGGGTCTACAATGAGCAGTTCTTC. Translation gives CASSMEGRVYNEQFF.

This clonotype was counted a few times. The chain joins TRBV7-9 to TRBJ2-7; D is possibly TRBD1 (6 bases). CDR1 is SEHNR, CDR2 FQNEAQ, per germline (reference sequence). The CDR3 totals 15 residues. Trimming removed 5 bases from V and 1 base from J, with 15 bases in between. The chain's CDR3 is CASSAGTNPSYEQYF. CDR3 DNA sequence: TGTGCCAGCAGCGCCGGGACAAACCCTTCCTACGAGCAGTACTTC.

This clonotype was counted between two and nine times. The chain links TRBV11-2 to TRBJ2-1; TRBD2 matches at 9 bases. Germline V gene data show CDR1 as SGHAT and CDR2 as FQNNGV. The CDR3 spans 20 residues. The ends lost 1 base at V and 3 bases at J; junction bases unmatched: 16. In nucleotides, the CDR3 is TGTGCCAGCAGCTTAGCGTGGGCTAGCGGGACGAGGTTCCTCTACAATGAGCAGTTCTTC. It encodes CASSLAWASGTRFLYNEQFF.

This clonotype was picked up a small number of times. V usage is TRBV20-1 and J usage is TRBJ2-3; D unresolved. V gave up 3 bases and J gave up 2 bases, with 12 bases separating them. The CDR3 has 14 residues. Germline CDR1 is DFQATT and CDR2 is SNEGSKA (reference sequence). The CDR3 DNA reads TGCAGTGCTAGTCCGGCGCTAAACACAGATACGCAGTATTTT. It encodes CSASPALNTDTQYF.

A few counts support this clonotype. The rearrangement links TRBV20-1 to TRBJ2-6, with D perhaps matching TRBD2 (5 bases). The CDR3 extends over 15 amino acids. The ends were cut back, 1 base at V and 2 bases at J, with 9 bases in the middle. Germline V gives CDR1 DFQATT, CDR2 SNEGSKA (reference sequence). The CDR3 DNA sequence: TGCAGTGCTAGAGCTTTAGCGACTGGGGCCAACGTCCTGACTTTC. Residues: CSARALATGANVLTF.

The chain joins TRBV27 to TRBJ2-1; TRBD1 agrees at 8 bases. The length of the CDR3 is 13 residues. Germline CDR1 is MNHEY and CDR2 is SMNVEV (reference sequence). Losses at the gene ends were 6 bases for V and 7 bases for J; bases not matched to a gene: 5. In nucleotides, the CDR3 is TGTGCCAGCAGGCTAACAGGGGGAAATGAGCAGTTCTTC. Translated: CASRLTGGNEQFF.

This clonotype came up a few times. The CDR3 bases are TGTGCCAGCAGCGTAGCCCAAACCGGACTAATGGAGACCCAGTACTTC. This encodes CASSVAQTGLMETQYF. J is TRBJ2-5 and V is TRBV9; tentatively, D is TRBD2 (6 bases). The V gene's germline CDR1 is SGDLS and CDR2 YYNGEE. CDR3 length: 16 residues. Trimming removed 0 bases at V and 5 bases at J, with 17 bases between. The full variable domain, rest sourced from reference TRBV9 and TRBJ2-5, is DSGVTQTPKHLITATGQRVTLRCSPRSGDLSVYWYQQSLDQGLQFLIQYYNGEERAKGNILERFSAQQFPDLHSELNLSSLELGDSALYFCASSVAQTGLMETQYFGPGTRLLVL.